The 29 T cell receptor beta chains below all came from one sample that was sequenced in a study of cytomegalovirus exposure and HLA in healthy donors. With 60 Vbeta and 13 Jbeta primers, the PCR was carried out. Libraries were prepared by immunoSEQ multiplex PCR; TCRdb keeps only in-frame clonotypes and omits some of them. The sample consists of about 130,000 clones, 80% of them appearing once. The sequenced sample was PBMCs. The origin of the receptors is a man younger than 40 in good health and CMV-seronegative.

This chain uses TRBV4-2 with TRBJ2-1; 9 bases line up with TRBD2. Germline values: CDR1 LGHNA, CDR2 YNFKEQ. The CDR3 spans 16 residues. J lost 5 bases, V lost 0 bases, and 5 bases had no gene match. CDR3 residues: CASSQDLPSGNNEQFF. DNA of the CDR3: TGTGCCAGCAGCCAAGATCTGCCTAGCGGGAACAATGAGCAGTTCTTC.

Here the CDR3 reads CASSLVVSGGEQFF. The CDR3 region has the DNA TGCGCCAGCAGCTTGGTAGTATCAGGGGGTGAGCAGTTCTTC. The chain combines TRBV5-1 with TRBJ2-1; TRBD1 matches at 7 bases. Germline CDR1 reads SGHRS; CDR2 reads YFSETQ. The CDR3 spans 14 residues. Unmatched junction bases numbered 6, after V lost 0 bases and J lost 9 bases.

The chain carries TRBV19 and TRBJ2-1; tentatively, D is TRBD2 (6 bases). Germline CDR1 LNHDA, CDR2 SQIVND (reference sequence). The germline V and J ends were trimmed by 7 bases and 2 bases, with 18 bases remaining between them. CDR3 length equals 16 residues. The CDR3 is CASTPRLVVPYNEQFF. DNA for the CDR3: TGTGCCAGTACTCCCAGACTAGTCGTTCCCTACAATGAGCAGTTCTTC.

This chain connects TRBV30 to TRBJ2-2; the match to TRBD2 covers 7 bases. The CDR3 is made up of 14 amino acids. The V segment lost 3 bases and the J segment 5 bases; nucleotides outside the gene matches: 6. The germline V gene has CDR1 GTSNPN and CDR2 SVGIG (reference sequence). CDR3 nucleotide sequence: TGTGCCTGGAGAAAACTAGCGCGGACCGGGGAGCTGTTTTTT. It is translated as CAWRKLARTGELFF.

V usage is TRBV28 and J usage is TRBJ2-1, with 8 bases that match TRBD2. With V trimmed by 6 bases and J by 7 bases, 5 bases remained unmatched. CDR1 and CDR2 from the germline V gene are MDHEN and SYDVKM. The CDR3 consists of 13 residues. CDR3 protein: CASRQREWNEQFF. CDR3 sequence (DNA): TGTGCCAGCAGGCAGCGGGAGTGGAATGAGCAGTTCTTC.

V and J are TRBV29-1 and TRBJ2-1, with a weak D call TRBD1 (6 bases). This CDR3 has 13 residues. The V gene lost 6 bases and the J gene lost 6 bases, with 15 bases spanning the gap. Germline CDR1 reads SQVTM; CDR2 reads ANQGSEA. CDR3 region: CSVTTGFSNEQFF. CDR3 sequence (DNA): TGCAGCGTAACAACAGGGTTTAGCAATGAGCAGTTCTTC.

The chain couples TRBV7-2 to TRBJ1-1; D uncertain. Trimming left V 1 base short and J 0 bases short, with 9 bases between. The CDR3 totals 15 residues. Per germline, CDR1 SGHTA and CDR2 FQGNSA. As DNA, the CDR3 is TGTGCCAGCAGCTTAGGGCTCCCTTTGAACACTGAAGCTTTCTTT. Protein sequence: CASSLGLPLNTEAFF. The full variable domain, with the rest looked up from reference TRBV7-2 and TRBJ1-1, is GAGVSQSPSNKVTEKGKDVELRCDPISGHTALYWYRQSLGQGLEFLIYFQGNSAPDKSGLPSDRFSAERTGGSVSTLTIQRTQQEDSAVYLCASSLGLPLNTEAFFGQGTRLTVV.

The rearrangement uses TRBV19 and TRBJ2-7; possibly TRBD1 for D (5 bases). V lost 1 base and J lost 6, with 10 bases in between. The germline gives CDR1 LNHDA, CDR2 SQIVND (reference sequence). The length of the CDR3 is 13 residues. The CDR3 spells CASSIVGASEQYF. The CDR3, as DNA: TGTGCCAGTAGTATAGTTGGGGCGTCCGAGCAGTACTTC.

The chain uses TRBV28 and TRBJ2-7; 7 bases agree with TRBD2. The CDR3 sequence is 14 residues long. CDR1 is MDHEN, CDR2 SYDVKM, per germline. The ends lost 3 bases at V and 4 bases at J; junction bases unmatched: 6. The CDR3 sequence: CASSFPGTKYEQYF. The CDR3 DNA follows: TGTGCCAGCAGTTTCCCCGGGACTAAATACGAGCAGTACTTC.

The chain links TRBV4-3 to TRBJ1-6; no clear D. The germline CDR1 and CDR2 sequences are LGHNA and YSLEER. There are 15 residues in the CDR3. Between the trimmed V and J ends, which lost 5 bases and 14 bases, there was a span of 22 bases. The chain's CDR3 is CASSAEGGRTFALHF. CDR3 coding DNA: TGCGCCAGCAGCGCAGAGGGAGGACGGACTTTCGCCCTCCACTTT.

The chain combines TRBV29-1 with TRBJ1-6; the D gene is possibly TRBD1 (5 bases). Germline V gene data show CDR1 as SQVTM and CDR2 as ANQGSEA. The CDR3 covers 13 residues. V was clipped by 6 bases and J by 1 base, with 7 bases between them. Here the CDR3 reads CSVGDSYNSPLHF. CDR3 nucleotides: TGCAGCGTAGGGGATTCCTATAATTCACCCCTCCACTTT.

This clone has more than one count but fewer than ten. The chain has TRBV6-4 and TRBJ1-2; TRBD1 agrees at 9 bases. The length of the CDR3 is 14 residues. Germline CDR1 is MRHNA and CDR2 is SNTAGT. The V segment lost 3 bases and the J segment 8 bases; nucleotides outside the gene matches: 7. This chain's CDR3 is CASSDYRGRKGYTF. The DNA for the CDR3 is TGTGCCAGCAGTGATTACAGGGGGCGAAAGGGCTACACCTTC.

This chain connects TRBV28 to TRBJ1-2; 7 positions match TRBD1. The trim removed 5 bases at V and 2 bases at J, leaving 8 bases unmatched. Germline CDR1 and CDR2: MDHEN and SYDVKM. The length of the CDR3 is 15 residues. As DNA, the CDR3 is TGTGCCAGCAGTACCGACAGGGCAGCAAACTATGGCTACACCTTC. The encoded protein is CASSTDRAANYGYTF.

This rearrangement joins TRBV5-6 to TRBJ2-1; perhaps TRBD2 as D (6 bases). Germline V gives CDR1 SGHDT, CDR2 YYEEEE. The CDR3 totals 15 residues. The germline V and J ends were trimmed by 6 bases and 0 bases, with 13 bases remaining between them. The CDR3 here is CASTLPGSSYNEQFF. In DNA, the CDR3 is TGTGCCAGCACCCTGCCCGGGAGCTCCTACAATGAGCAGTTCTTC. The whole variable domain, remainder taken from reference TRBV5-6 and TRBJ2-1, is DAGVTQSPTHLIKTRGQQVTLRCSPKSGHDTVSWYQQALGQGPQFIFQYYEEEERQRGNFPDRFSGHQFPNYSSELNVNALLLGDSALYLCASTLPGSSYNEQFFGPGTRLTVL.

The V gene is TRBV5-4, the J gene TRBJ2-1; 12 positions agree with TRBD2. J was trimmed by 7 bases and V by 2 bases; bases with no gene match: 4. Germline-derived CDR1 and CDR2 are SGHNT and YYREEE (reference sequence). The CDR3 contains 15 residues. The CDR3 protein is CASSLATSGRNEQFF. The CDR3 DNA sequence: TGTGCCAGCAGCTTAGCGACTAGCGGGAGAAATGAGCAGTTCTTC.

There are a few counts of this clone. This chain uses TRBV5-1 with TRBJ2-7, with TRBD1 matching 9 bases. This CDR3 region has 16 residues. From germline, CDR1 is SGHRS and CDR2 YFSETQ. Germline trimming cut 0 bases from V and 2 bases from J; bases unmatched to any gene: 6. The CDR3 here is CASSLDSGTGPYEQYF. The CDR3, as DNA: TGCGCCAGCAGCTTGGATTCCGGGACAGGGCCCTACGAGCAGTACTTC.

The sample holds one count of this clone. The CDR3 protein is CASSLAGVLFDASQETQYF. The CDR3 coding sequence is TGTGCCAGCAGCTTGGCCGGGGTTTTGTTTGACGCGTCTCAAGAGACCCAGTACTTC. V usage is TRBV5-4 and J usage is TRBJ2-5; TRBD2 might be the D (5 bases). This CDR3 region has 19 residues. Deletions cut 0 bases from V and 2 bases from J, with 23 bases between. CDR1 is SGHNT and CDR2 is YYREEE in the germline V gene (reference sequence).

V gene TRBV5-1 combines with J gene TRBJ2-1, with TRBD2 identical over 10 bases. The ends lost 0 bases at V and 1 base at J; junction bases unmatched: 7. From germline, CDR1 is SGHRS and CDR2 YFSETQ. The CDR3 loop spans 18 amino acids. Here the CDR3 reads CASSLVSGRAPSYNEQFF. The CDR3 DNA reads TGCGCCAGCAGCTTGGTAAGCGGGAGGGCCCCTTCCTACAATGAGCAGTTCTTC.

This clone was seen more than once but under ten times. The V call is TRBV10-2, the J call TRBJ1-2, with 10 bases fitting TRBD1. The CDR3 has 17 residues. Germline-derived CDR1 and CDR2 are WSHSY and SAAADI. V was clipped by 2 bases and J by 4 bases; unmatched bases: 10. CDR3: CASSEGDRGPEFYGYTF. CDR3 DNA: TGCGCCAGCAGTGAGGGAGACAGGGGGCCTGAGTTCTATGGCTACACCTTC.

The chain carries TRBV7-9 and TRBJ2-5; tentative D call: TRBD2 (5 bases). CDR1 and CDR2 (germline): SEHNR, FQNEAQ (reference sequence). The CDR3 extends over 14 amino acids. Between the trimmed V and J ends, which lost 5 bases and 2 bases, there was a span of 12 bases. CDR3 residues: CASSQRLSQETQYF. CDR3 in DNA: TGTGCCAGCAGCCAACGACTATCACAAGAGACCCAGTACTTC.

The chain combines TRBV5-4 with TRBJ1-1, with 7 bases fitting TRBD1. From germline, CDR1 is SGHNT and CDR2 YYREEE (reference sequence). This CDR3 spans 14 amino acids. V shed 2 bases and J 3 bases; nucleotides not matched to a gene: 4. The CDR3 is CASSFLGQDTEAFF. CDR3 DNA: TGTGCCAGCAGCTTTCTTGGACAGGACACTGAAGCTTTCTTT.

This clone came up once. The chain joins TRBV28 to TRBJ2-7; D unresolved. V was shortened by 4 bases and J by 3 bases, with 16 bases between the two germline ends. CDR3 length: 15 residues. CDR1 is MDHEN and CDR2 is SYDVKM in the germline V gene. As DNA, the CDR3 is TGTGCCAGCAGTTCCCCGAGGAGATTTGTCTACGAGCAGTACTTC. It codes for CASSSPRRFVYEQYF.

This clone was seen a single time. V usage is TRBV11-2 and J usage is TRBJ2-7, with D perhaps TRBD2 (5 bases). From germline, CDR1 is SGHAT and CDR2 FQNNGV. The CDR3 extends over 14 amino acids. Trimming stripped 5 bases from V and 1 base from J, with 12 bases between. CDR3 nucleotides: TGTGCCAGCAGCGCATCGGACTCTTCCTACGAGCAGTACTTC. It yields the protein CASSASDSSYEQYF.

This clone was found a few times. This sequence joins TRBV7-2 and TRBJ2-1; 8 bases line up with TRBD1. CDR1 and CDR2 (germline): SGHTA, FQGNSA. This CDR3 has 17 residues. V shed 2 bases, J shed 1 base, and the junction held 7 bases outside the gene matches. The chain's CDR3 is CASSLIRGHPSYNEQFF. The CDR3 DNA is TGTGCCAGCAGCTTAATCAGGGGGCATCCATCCTACAATGAGCAGTTCTTC.

The table lists this clone with a count of one. The rearrangement joins TRBV5-1 to TRBJ2-7; D is undetermined. The CDR3 covers 14 residues. Germline CDR1 SGHRS, CDR2 YFSETQ. With 0 bases removed from V and 0 bases from J, the gap between germline ends came to 7 bases. CDR3 nucleotide sequence: TGCGCCAGCAGCTTGGCTCCGGGCTCCTACGAGCAGTACTTC. Translating it yields CASSLAPGSYEQYF. Full variable domain (missing parts from reference TRBV5-1 and TRBJ2-7): KAGVTQTPRYLIKTRGQQVTLSCSPISGHRSVSWYQQTPGQGLQFLFEYFSETQRNKGNFPGRFSGRQFSNSRSEMNVSTLELGDSALYLCASSLAPGSYEQYFGPGTRLTVT.

The chain uses TRBV28 and TRBJ2-1; 9 positions agree with TRBD2. V shed 6 bases, J shed 0 bases, and the junction held 3 bases outside the gene matches. CDR1 is MDHEN, CDR2 SYDVKM, per germline. The CDR3 has 15 amino acids. The DNA for the CDR3 is TGTGCCAGCAGCCTTAGCGGGAGCTCCTACAATGAGCAGTTCTTC. Its protein product is CASSLSGSSYNEQFF.

The chain has TRBV7-2 and TRBJ1-2; D gene uncertain. Per the germline V gene, CDR1 is SGHTA and CDR2 is FQGNSA. The CDR3 is made up of 14 amino acids. The V and J ends lost 5 bases and 0 bases respectively, with 10 bases between them. The CDR3 coding sequence is TGTGCCAGCAGCCCCCAGTCGACTAACTATGGCTACACCTTC. Translating gives CASSPQSTNYGYTF.

This chain links TRBV7-9 with TRBJ1-1, with a tentative D call TRBD1 (5 bases). The CDR3 is 13 residues long. V lost 4 bases, J lost 2 bases, and 8 bases lay in between. Germline V CDR1 and CDR2: SEHNR, FQNEAQ (reference sequence). The DNA of the CDR3 is TGTGCCAGCAGCTGGGGCACCAACACTGAAGCTTTCTTT. It specifies CASSWGTNTEAFF.

The chain joins TRBV5-6 to TRBJ2-7; 8 positions match TRBD1. This CDR3 comprises 14 residues. CDR1 SGHDT and CDR2 YYEEEE come from the germline V gene. Trimming at V came to 4 bases and at J to 2 bases, leaving 5 bases not matched to a gene. The CDR3 protein is CASSRPTGAYEQYF. As DNA, the CDR3 is TGTGCCAGCAGCCGGCCGACAGGGGCCTACGAGCAGTACTTC.